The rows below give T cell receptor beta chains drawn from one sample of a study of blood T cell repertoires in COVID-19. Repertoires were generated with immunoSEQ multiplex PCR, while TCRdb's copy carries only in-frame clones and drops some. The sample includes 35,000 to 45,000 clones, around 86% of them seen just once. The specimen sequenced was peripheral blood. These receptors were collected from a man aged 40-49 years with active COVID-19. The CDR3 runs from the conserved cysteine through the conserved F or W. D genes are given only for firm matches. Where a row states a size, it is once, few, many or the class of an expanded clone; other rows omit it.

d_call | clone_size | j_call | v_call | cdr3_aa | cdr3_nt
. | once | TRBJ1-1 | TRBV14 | CASSQVEQLNTEAFF | TGTGCCAGCAGCCAAGTGGAGCAGTTGAACACTGAAGCTTTCTTT
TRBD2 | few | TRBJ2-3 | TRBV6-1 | CASSEALAGPDTQYF | TGTGCCAGCAGTGAAGCACTAGCGGGACCAGATACGCAGTATTTT
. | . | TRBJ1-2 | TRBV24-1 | CATSDLAARGLEGYTF | TGTGCCACCAGTGACTTGGCGGCCCGGGGATTGGAGGGCTACACCTTC
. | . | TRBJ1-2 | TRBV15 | CATSRGQGLGYTF | TGTGCCACCAGCAGAGGGCAGGGCCTTGGCTACACCTTC
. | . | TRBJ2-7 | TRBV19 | CASSLSGRPAEQYF | TGTGCCAGTAGTTTGAGCGGGCGACCGGCCGAGCAGTACTTC
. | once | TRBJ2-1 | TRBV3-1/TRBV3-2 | CASSLGIAEIYNEQFF | TGTGCCAGCAGCCTCGGGATAGCGGAGATCTACAATGAGCAGTTCTTC
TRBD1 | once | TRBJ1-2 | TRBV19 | CASSHRDRSGGYTF | TGTGCCAGTAGCCACCGGGACAGGTCTGGGGGCTACACCTTC
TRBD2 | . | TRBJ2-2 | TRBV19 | CASATSGGNTGELFF | TGTGCCAGTGCGACTAGCGGGGGGAACACCGGGGAGCTGTTTTTT
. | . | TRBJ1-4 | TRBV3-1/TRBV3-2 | CASSQVRAGNEKLFF | TGTGCCAGCAGCCAAGTTCGGGCAGGGAATGAAAAACTGTTTTTT
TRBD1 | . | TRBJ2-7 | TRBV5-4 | CASSFRGRPYEQYF | TGTGCCAGCAGCTTCAGGGGGCGACCCTACGAGCAGTACTTC
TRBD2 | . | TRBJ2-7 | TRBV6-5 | CASSYSRLAGSYEQYF | TGTGCCAGCAGTTACTCTAGGCTAGCGGGCTCCTACGAGCAGTACTTC
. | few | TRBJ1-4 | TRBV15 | CATMGRYGGKLFF | TGTGCCACCATGGGTAGATACGGCGGAAAACTGTTTTTT
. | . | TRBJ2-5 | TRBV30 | CAWKTTLQGTQYF | TGTGCCTGGAAGACGACCCTTCAGGGGACCCAGTACTTC
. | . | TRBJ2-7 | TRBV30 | CAWMEVREQYF | TGTGCCTGGATGGAGGTTCGCGAGCAGTACTTC
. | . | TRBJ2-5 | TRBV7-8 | CASSPLVSQETQYF | TGTGCCAGCAGCCCCTTAGTTAGCCAAGAGACCCAGTACTTC
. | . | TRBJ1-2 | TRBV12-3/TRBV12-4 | CASSLGQKYSYTF | TGTGCCAGCAGTTTAGGACAGAAATATAGCTACACCTTC
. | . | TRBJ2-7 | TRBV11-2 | CASSPSGYEQYF | TGTGCCAGCAGCCCCAGCGGCTACGAGCAGTACTTC
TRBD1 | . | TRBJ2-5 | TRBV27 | CASSFPDRGHQETQYF | TGTGCCAGCAGTTTCCCGGACAGGGGCCACCAAGAGACCCAGTACTTC
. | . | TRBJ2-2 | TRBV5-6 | CASEQVSTGELFF | TGTGCCAGCGAACAGGTATCCACCGGGGAGCTGTTTTTT
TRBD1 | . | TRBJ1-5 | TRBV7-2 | CASSSGQGAGQPQHF | TGTGCCAGCAGCTCAGGACAGGGGGCAGGACAGCCCCAGCATTTT
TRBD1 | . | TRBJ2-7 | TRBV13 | CASSPSTGTGPYEQYF | TGTGCCAGCAGCCCCAGCACCGGGACAGGGCCCTACGAGCAGTACTTC
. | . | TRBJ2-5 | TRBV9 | CASSPEGVALSETQYF | TGTGCCAGCAGCCCCGAGGGGGTAGCGCTGTCGGAGACCCAGTACTTC
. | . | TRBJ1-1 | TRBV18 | CASSLREPNTEAFF | TGTGCCAGCTCCCTCCGGGAGCCGAACACTGAAGCTTTCTTT
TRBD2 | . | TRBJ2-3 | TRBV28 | CASSLHPGGGDTQYF | TGTGCCAGCAGCCTACACCCCGGGGGGGGAGATACGCAGTATTTT
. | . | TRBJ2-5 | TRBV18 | CASSPPGLQETQYF | TGTGCCAGCTCACCACCGGGACTTCAAGAGACCCAGTACTTC
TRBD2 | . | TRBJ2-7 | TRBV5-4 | CASSAGLAGGLPRFEQYF | TGTGCCAGCAGCGCGGGACTAGCGGGAGGTCTCCCCCGCTTCGAGCAGTACTTC
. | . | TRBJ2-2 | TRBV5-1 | CASSLGASRTGELFF | TGCGCCAGCAGCTTGGGAGCTAGCAGAACCGGGGAGCTGTTTTTT
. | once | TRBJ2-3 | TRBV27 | CASRPNTGYSTDTQYF | TGTGCCAGCAGGCCTAACACAGGGTATAGCACAGATACGCAGTATTTT
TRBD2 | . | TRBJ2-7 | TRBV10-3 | CATSGTSGYEQYF | TGTGCCACCTCGGGGACTAGCGGATACGAGCAGTACTTC
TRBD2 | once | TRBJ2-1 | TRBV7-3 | CASSLISGSTYNEQFF | TGTGCCAGCAGCTTAATTAGCGGGAGTACCTACAATGAGCAGTTCTTC
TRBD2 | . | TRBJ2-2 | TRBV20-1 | CSASIRGSGTGELFF | TGCAGTGCTAGTATTCGCGGGAGTGGAACCGGGGAGCTGTTTTTT
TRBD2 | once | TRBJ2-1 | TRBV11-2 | CASSLGTSLGYNEQFF | TGTGCCAGCAGCTTAGGGACTAGTTTAGGCTACAATGAGCAGTTCTTC
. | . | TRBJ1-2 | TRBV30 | CAWSVPGIYGYTF | TGTGCCTGGAGTGTGCCGGGAATCTATGGCTACACCTTC
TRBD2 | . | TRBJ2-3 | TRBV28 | CASSVTGLAGVSDTQYF | TGTGCCAGCAGTGTCACAGGACTAGCGGGAGTCTCAGATACGCAGTATTTT
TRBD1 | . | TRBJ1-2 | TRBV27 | CASSRQGKNYGYTF | TGTGCCAGCAGTCGACAGGGCAAGAACTATGGCTACACCTTC
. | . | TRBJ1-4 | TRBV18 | CASSRDSATNEKLFF | TGTGCCAGCTCAAGAGACAGCGCAACTAATGAAAAACTGTTTTTT
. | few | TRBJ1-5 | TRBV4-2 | CASSPDRYGSNQPQHF | TGTGCCAGCAGCCCGGACAGATATGGTAGCAATCAGCCCCAGCATTTT
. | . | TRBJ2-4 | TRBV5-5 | CASRFSVGELAKNIQYF | TGTGCCAGCAGATTCTCGGTCGGTGAGCTAGCCAAAAACATTCAGTACTTC
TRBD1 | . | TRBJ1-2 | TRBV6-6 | CASSRQGAGYTF | TGTGCCAGCAGCCGACAGGGGGCCGGCTACACCTTC
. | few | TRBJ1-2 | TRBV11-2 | CASRQAGQGDANYGYTF | TGTGCCAGCAGACAAGCGGGTCAGGGTGACGCTAACTATGGCTACACCTTC
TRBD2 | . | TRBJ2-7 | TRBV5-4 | CASSQAGSSYEQYF | TGTGCCAGCAGCCAAGCGGGATCCTCCTACGAGCAGTACTTC
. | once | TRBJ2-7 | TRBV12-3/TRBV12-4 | CASSPGTYEQYF | TGTGCCAGCAGCCCAGGTACTTACGAGCAGTACTTC
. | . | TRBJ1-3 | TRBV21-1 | CASSNQGQGDDTIYF | TGTGCCAGCAGCAACCAGGGACAGGGGGATGACACCATATATTTT
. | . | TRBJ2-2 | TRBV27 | CASSPNRRSNTGELFF | TGTGCCAGCAGTCCAAACAGGCGTTCGAACACCGGGGAGCTGTTTTTT
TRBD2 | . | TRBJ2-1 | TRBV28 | CASRGSGRGGEQFF | TGTGCCAGCAGGGGTAGCGGGAGAGGGGGTGAGCAGTTCTTC
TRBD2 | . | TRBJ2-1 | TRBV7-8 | CASSLTGLAGVNEQFF | TGTGCCAGCAGCTTGACAGGACTAGCGGGAGTCAATGAGCAGTTCTTC
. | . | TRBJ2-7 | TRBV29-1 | CSVGPREREQYF | TGCAGCGTTGGTCCACGGGAGCGCGAGCAGTACTTC